A selection of T cell receptor beta chains follows, all from one sample in a study of blood T cells in healthy people across ages. TCRdb reprocessed the 5' RACE reads with MiXCR, giving one entry per CDR3 protein. Of 550,000 to 750,000 distinct CDR3 sequences listed, around a fifth are singletons. The sequencing input was blood. Source of these receptors: a man between 65 and 80 years old in good health. CDR3s leave out the opening cysteine and the closing phenylalanine or tryptophan. Each record gives: J gene, clone size, V gene, CDR3 protein. Clone size is shown for a subset of rows, as once, few, many or a class of expanded clone.

>TRBJ2-1|-|TRBV7-3
ASSLTVGGDEQF
>TRBJ1-1|-|TRBV30
AFRGTLEAF
>-|few|TRBV3-1
ASSHQTGGKGNEQF
>TRBJ1-6|-|TRBV12-3/TRBV12-4
ASSFSGRSYNSPLH
>TRBJ2-6|-|TRBV18
ASSPDRNSGANVLT
>TRBJ2-6|few|TRBV13
ASSLYTVGANVLT
>TRBJ2-7|-|TRBV25-1
ASRRTGDSYEQY
>-|few|TRBV20-1
SARGLVEKTQY
>TRBJ2-7|-|TRBV7-9
ASSLTAGGPYEQY
>TRBJ2-1|few|TRBV7-9
ASSLDRLAGYNEQF
>TRBJ2-1|few|TRBV29-1
SVDSVPYNEQF
>TRBJ1-4|few|TRBV6-6
ASSYSGPGLGEKLF
>TRBJ2-2|few|TRBV10-3
AINPTGGLGELF
>TRBJ1-1|-|TRBV20-1
SARGETEAF
>TRBJ2-6|-|TRBV18
ASSQLQGYSGANVLT
>TRBJ2-4|few|TRBV28
ASSFMGVAKNIQY
>TRBJ2-3|-|TRBV28
ASRTSGSSTDTQY
>TRBJ2-7|many|TRBV7-2
ASSLGGVGYEQY
>TRBJ2-5|many|TRBV27
ASSFVAGNKKTQY
>TRBJ1-5|few|TRBV5-1
ASSSTGGDQPQH
>TRBJ1-4|-|TRBV3-1
ASRIGEKLF
>TRBJ2-1|many|TRBV5-1
ASSLGTGGAGNEQF
>TRBJ1-2|-|TRBV20-1
SATSGTGGYYGYT
>TRBJ2-7|few|TRBV3-1
ASSQGGAINYEQH
>TRBJ2-3|few|TRBV10-3
AISEEGDPTDTQY
>TRBJ2-1|-|TRBV3-1
ASSSRGSSFNEQF
>-|few|TRBV24-1
ATSDSGPYNEQF
>TRBJ1-2|few|TRBV20-1
SAATGQGNHGYT
>TRBJ2-5|-|TRBV7-2
ASSLGGGGSGEQY
>TRBJ2-1|-|TRBV27
ASSRGSEQF
>TRBJ2-7|few|TRBV20-1
SASRRQGASYEQY
>TRBJ2-7|many|TRBV20-1
SATPPGQGYEQY
>TRBJ2-5|-|TRBV12-3/TRBV12-4
ASSPGLAGAMKTQY
>TRBJ2-6|-|TRBV19
ASSSGTRSSGANVLT
>TRBJ2-7|-|TRBV27
ASSPRDRGAYEQY
>TRBJ1-1|-|TRBV29-1
SVEGGSEAF
>TRBJ2-3|-|TRBV2
ASRPERTGGQDTQY
>TRBJ2-1|few|TRBV6-6
ASNRLAGENEQF
>TRBJ2-7|-|TRBV7-2
ASSVPGLAPYEQY
>TRBJ2-1|-|TRBV12-3/TRBV12-4
ASSLGAVASEQF
>TRBJ2-7|-|TRBV6-1
ASSEPGQGPHEQY
>TRBJ2-1|-|TRBV7-6
ASSPGAAGVYNEQF
>TRBJ2-5|few|TRBV6-5
ASSYKARGRVDQETQY